The 10 T cell receptor beta chains below come from one sample, sequenced in a study of identical twins. One entry per CDR3 protein, called by TCRdb with MiXCR from the 5' RACE reads. This sample has 400,000 to 550,000 distinct CDR3 sequences; around 20% occur once, and the top ten carry 0.8% to 1%. These same data were also listed under a study on T cells expressing NK-cell markers.

Sequencing used CD4+ T cells sorted from blood. The receptors here all came from a woman between 18 and 29 years old in good health.

This clonotype was seen repeatedly, ten times or more. V is TRBV20-1 and J is TRBJ2-7; D ambiguous. The CDR3 extends over 13 amino acids. V was clipped by 3 bases and J by 2 bases, with 11 bases between them. Germline V gene data show CDR1 as DFQATT and CDR2 as SNEGSKA (reference sequence). The CDR3 coding sequence is TGCAGTGCTAGCGAGCAGGCTACCTACGAGCAGTACTTC. Its translation: CSASEQATYEQYF.

The chain links TRBV20-1 to TRBJ1-2, with 7 nucleotides matching TRBD1. The CDR3 sequence is 15 residues long. Per the germline V gene, CDR1 is DFQATT and CDR2 is SNEGSKA (reference sequence). With 6 bases clipped from V and 0 bases from J, the junction kept 10 bases outside the gene matches. In nucleotides, the CDR3 is TGCAGTGCCATAGGGTGGGACAGCTCTAACTATGGCTACACCTTC. It encodes CSAIGWDSSNYGYTF.

Details on this clonotype: One end of the junction is discordant with germline, which a read error may explain. The V call is TRBV18, the J call TRBJ1-1; D might be TRBD1 (6 bases). This CDR3 has 13 residues. The germline gives CDR1 KGHSH, CDR2 LQKENI. The CDR3 region is CASSPVRGAEAFF. Written as DNA, the CDR3 is TGTGCCAGCTCACCGGTGAGGGGGGCTGAGGCTTTCTTT.

J is TRBJ1-1 and V is TRBV5-1; D is uncertain. This CDR3 comprises 14 residues. With 3 bases removed from V and 3 bases from J, the gap between germline ends came to 12 bases. Germline CDR1 and CDR2: SGHRS and YFSETQ. CDR3 sequence reads: CASSSLPMDTEAFF. Written as DNA, the CDR3 is TGCGCCAGCAGCTCCCTTCCCATGGACACTGAAGCTTTCTTT.

This clonotype appeared a few times. The rearrangement joins TRBV6-4 to TRBJ2-1, with D perhaps matching TRBD2 (6 bases). The CDR3 extends over 17 amino acids. The V and J ends lost 0 bases and 5 bases respectively, with 17 bases between them. CDR1 and CDR2 from the germline V gene are MRHNA and SNTAGT. CDR3 sequence: CASSDSRLVTVNNEQFF. CDR3 coding DNA: TGTGCCAGCAGTGACTCACGACTAGTAACGGTCAACAATGAGCAGTTCTTC.

The gene calls are TRBV7-2 and TRBJ2-7, with TRBD2 identical over 11 bases. Germline V gene sequence: CDR1 SGHTA, CDR2 FQGNSA. V dropped 1 base and J dropped 9; count of bases not matched to a gene: 5. The CDR3 runs 14 residues. CDR3 protein: CASSLGLAGGGQYF. The CDR3 nucleotides read TGTGCCAGCAGCTTAGGGTTAGCGGGAGGGGGGCAGTACTTC.

V usage is TRBV18 and J usage is TRBJ1-5; 7 bases map to TRBD1. The CDR3 consists of 13 residues. Trimming removed 6 bases from V and 11 bases from J; junction bases left unmatched: 10. CDR1 KGHSH and CDR2 LQKENI come from the germline V gene. The CDR3 loop reads CASSGQAEGAQHF. The CDR3 DNA follows: TGTGCCAGCTCCGGACAGGCAGAAGGAGCCCAGCATTTT.

This clonotype was seen more than once but under ten times. The chain uses TRBV6-1 and TRBJ2-1, with 13 bases matching TRBD2. V shed 5 bases and J 7 bases; nucleotides not matched to a gene: 5. Per the germline V gene, CDR1 is MNHNS and CDR2 is SASEGT. CDR3 size: 15 residues. The DNA of the CDR3 is TGTGCCAGCAGTCTGACTAGCGGGGGGTGGAATGAGCAGTTCTTC. Encoded protein: CASSLTSGGWNEQFF.

This clonotype was found many times. This sequence joins TRBV5-1 and TRBJ2-2, with a tentative D call TRBD1 (6 bases). This CDR3 is built from 15 residues. V shed 3 bases and J shed 0 bases, with 9 bases lying between them. Looked up from germline, CDR1 is SGHRS and CDR2 is YFSETQ. The CDR3 sequence: CASSSGTTNTGELFF. For the CDR3, the DNA is TGCGCCAGCAGCTCCGGGACAACGAACACCGGGGAGCTGTTTTTT.

The DNA for the CDR3 is TGTGCCAGCCTAAGCTGGGACTTACCGAATGAGCAGTTCTTC. The encoded protein is CASLSWDLPNEQFF. V and J are TRBV6-1 and TRBJ2-1, with D tentatively TRBD2 (6 bases). V was trimmed by 8 bases and J by 7 bases, leaving 18 bases between them. The CDR3 sequence is 14 residues long. Germline V gene lookup returns CDR1 MNHNS and CDR2 SASEGT.